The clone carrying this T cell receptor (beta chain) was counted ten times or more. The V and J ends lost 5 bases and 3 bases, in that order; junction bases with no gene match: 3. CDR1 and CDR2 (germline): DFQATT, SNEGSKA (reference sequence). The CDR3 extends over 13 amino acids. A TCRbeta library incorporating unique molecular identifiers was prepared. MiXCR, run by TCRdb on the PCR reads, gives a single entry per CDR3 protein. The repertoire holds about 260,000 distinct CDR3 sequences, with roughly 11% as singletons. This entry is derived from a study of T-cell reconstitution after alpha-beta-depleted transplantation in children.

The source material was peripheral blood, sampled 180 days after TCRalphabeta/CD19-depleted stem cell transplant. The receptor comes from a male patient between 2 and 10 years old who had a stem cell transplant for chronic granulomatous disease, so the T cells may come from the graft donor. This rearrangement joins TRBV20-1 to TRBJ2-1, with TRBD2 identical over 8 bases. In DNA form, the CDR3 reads TGCAGTGCTGGTAGCGGGGTCTACAATGAGCAGTTCTTC. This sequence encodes CSAGSGVYNEQFF.